A selection of T cell receptor beta chains follows, all from one sample in a study of OX40 agonist ivuxolimab in advanced cancers. Repertoires were generated with immunoSEQ multiplex PCR, while TCRdb's copy carries only in-frame clones and drops some. There are over 40,000 clones in the sample; roughly 80% occur only once, and about 2.9% lies in the top ten. Material: CD4+ or CD8+ T cells sorted from blood, obtained in a trial of the OX40 agonist ivuxolimab. The receptors originated from an adult with an advanced solid tumor such as melanoma, head and neck, liver or kidney cancer. Each CDR3 is given with its conserved first and last residue. Each record gives: V gene, D gene, J gene, clone size, CDR3 protein, CDR3 DNA. D genes are given only for firm matches. Only part of the rows carry a size: once, few, many, or a class if the clone is expanded.

>TRBV9|-|TRBJ1-1|-
CATATEMNTEAFF
TGTGCCACCGCGACAGAAATGAACACTGAAGCTTTCTTT
>TRBV29-1|-|TRBJ2-7|-
CSVDRGREQYF
TGCAGCGTTGACAGGGGACGCGAGCAGTACTTC
>TRBV10-1|-|TRBJ1-3|-
CASSEAGGSTGNTIYF
TGCGCCAGCAGTGAGGCCGGAGGATCCACTGGAAACACCATATATTTT
>TRBV2|-|TRBJ2-2|-
CATRGGLNTGELFF
TGTGCCACCAGGGGTGGACTTAACACCGGGGAGCTGTTTTTT
>TRBV10-1|TRBD1|TRBJ2-7|-
CASTSGTGPTYEQYF
TGCGCCAGCACATCCGGGACAGGGCCAACCTACGAGCAGTACTTC
>TRBV5-1|-|TRBJ2-1|-
CASSLLAGEQFF
TGCGCCAGCAGTCTCCTAGCCGGGGAGCAGTTCTTC
>TRBV5-6|-|TRBJ2-3|-
CASSLEVRPRGGDTQYF
TGTGCCAGCAGCTTGGAGGTGCGACCAAGGGGGGGAGATACGCAGTATTTT
>TRBV7-8|TRBD1|TRBJ1-6|-
CASSLTGTGVYRPLHF
TGTGCCAGCAGCTTAACCGGGACAGGGGTGTATCGGCCCCTCCACTTT
>TRBV10-3|TRBD1|TRBJ2-1|-
CAISELGQGAGEQFF
TGTGCCATCAGTGAGTTAGGACAGGGGGCGGGTGAGCAGTTCTTC
>TRBV7-9|TRBD1|TRBJ2-2|-
CASSLDFGQGAGELFF
TGTGCCAGCAGCTTAGATTTCGGACAGGGAGCCGGGGAGCTGTTTTTT
>TRBV9|-|TRBJ2-2|-
CASSVAIVTANTGELFF
TGTGCCAGCAGCGTAGCTATAGTGACAGCGAACACCGGGGAGCTGTTTTTT
>TRBV11-1|-|TRBJ2-2|few
CASSLDRNTGELFF
TGTGCCAGCAGCTTAGACAGGAACACCGGGGAGCTGTTTTTT
>TRBV27|-|TRBJ1-6|-
CASSFVFSPLHF
TGTGCCAGCAGTTTCGTATTTTCACCCCTCCACTTT
>TRBV27|TRBD2|TRBJ2-3|-
CASSPFLAGSRDTQYF
TGTGCCAGCAGCCCATTCCTAGCGGGGTCACGGGATACGCAGTATTTT
>TRBV2|-|TRBJ1-1|-
CASRLENTEAFF
TGTGCCAGCAGGCTAGAGAACACTGAAGCTTTCTTT
>TRBV7-2|-|TRBJ1-4|-
CASSLGPGTTNEKLFF
TGTGCCAGCAGCTTAGGGCCGGGGACGACTAATGAAAAACTGTTTTTT
>TRBV5-1|-|TRBJ2-3|-
CASSFSGASTDTQYF
TGCGCCAGCAGCTTTTCAGGGGCGAGCACAGATACGCAGTATTTT
>TRBV2|-|TRBJ1-1|-
CASSGSVNTEAFF
TGTGCCAGCAGTGGAAGCGTGAACACTGAAGCTTTCTTT
>TRBV5-1|-|TRBJ2-7|-
CASSAQAIPGYEQYF
TGCGCCAGCAGCGCCCAAGCCATTCCGGGCTACGAGCAGTACTTC
>TRBV5-8|-|TRBJ2-7|-
CASSFLGFGYEQYF
TGTGCCAGCAGCTTTTTGGGTTTTGGCTACGAGCAGTACTTC
>TRBV11-3|-|TRBJ1-3|-
CASSTDGTGNTIYF
TGTGCCAGCAGCACCGACGGGACTGGAAACACCATATATTTT
>TRBV2|TRBD2|TRBJ2-2|-
CASRPGGGATGELFF
TGTGCCAGCAGGCCGGGGGGAGGGGCGACCGGGGAGCTGTTTTTT
>TRBV5-5|-|TRBJ1-4|-
CASSLDIRGGKLFF
TGTGCCAGCAGCTTGGACATCAGAGGTGGAAAACTGTTTTTT
>TRBV6-4|TRBD1|TRBJ1-2|-
CASSDGNRGVNGYTF
TGTGCCAGCAGTGATGGAAACAGGGGAGTGAATGGCTACACCTTC
>TRBV6-5|TRBD1|TRBJ2-2|-
CASSYLGTGMTGELFF
TGTGCCAGCAGTTACTTGGGGACAGGGATGACCGGGGAGCTGTTTTTT
>TRBV19|-|TRBJ1-1|-
CASSERRVNTEAFF
TGTGCCAGTAGTGAACGACGGGTGAACACTGAAGCTTTCTTT
>TRBV7-2|-|TRBJ2-3|-
CASSALRATILDTQYF
TGTGCCAGCAGCGCCCTGAGGGCTACTATATTGGATACGCAGTATTTT
>TRBV6-7|-|TRBJ1-5|-
CASSYQYSNQPQHF
TGTGCCAGCAGTTACCAGTATTCCAATCAGCCCCAGCATTTT
>TRBV4-3|TRBD1|TRBJ2-1|-
CASSQVPGQVRNEQFF
TGCGCCAGCAGCCAAGTCCCGGGACAGGTTCGGAATGAGCAGTTCTTC
>TRBV7-2|-|TRBJ1-3|-
CASSTLGGRFRDTIYF
TGTGCCAGCAGCACCCTAGGGGGGCGCTTTAGAGACACCATATATTTT
>TRBV11-3|TRBD2|TRBJ2-1|-
CASSYRGLVSNEQFF
TGTGCCAGCAGCTACCGGGGACTAGTATCCAATGAGCAGTTCTTC
>TRBV11-3|TRBD1|TRBJ2-7|-
CASSLGQGGSYEQYF
TGTGCCAGCAGCTTAGGACAGGGTGGGTCCTACGAGCAGTACTTC
>TRBV7-9|TRBD1|TRBJ1-2|-
CASSLDPLSDRATGYTF
TGTGCCAGCAGCTTAGATCCCCTCTCAGACAGGGCTACTGGCTACACCTTC
>TRBV2|TRBD1|TRBJ1-2|once
CASSVGDRDGYTF
TGTGCCAGCTCAGTCGGGGACAGGGATGGCTACACCTTC
>TRBV4-1|-|TRBJ2-1|-
CASSFKPGTGASYNEQFF
TGCGCCAGCAGCTTTAAGCCCGGTACAGGTGCCTCCTACAATGAGCAGTTCTTC
>TRBV2|TRBD2|TRBJ2-7|-
CASSLSGLASYEQYF
TGTGCCAGCTCCCTATCAGGACTAGCGTCCTACGAGCAGTACTTC
>TRBV18|-|TRBJ1-1|-
CASSPSSTAGTEAFF
TGTGCCAGCTCACCATCTTCGACAGCGGGGACTGAAGCTTTCTTT
>TRBV27|-|TRBJ1-6|-
CASRQSSYNSPLHF
TGTGCCAGCCGACAGAGCTCCTATAATTCACCCCTCCACTTT
>TRBV4-1|TRBD2|TRBJ2-2|-
CASSQAPRLAGGTTGELFF
TGCGCCAGCAGCCAAGCGCCGAGGCTAGCGGGGGGGACCACCGGGGAGCTGTTTTTT
>TRBV19|-|TRBJ2-7|once
CASSAGTRPTISYEQYF
TGTGCCAGTAGCGCCGGGACAAGGCCAACTATCTCCTACGAGCAGTACTTC
>TRBV5-1|TRBD2|TRBJ2-7|-
CASSPTTSGDSYEQYF
TGCGCCAGCAGCCCAACGACTAGCGGGGATTCCTACGAGCAGTACTTC
>TRBV6-1|-|TRBJ1-2|-
CASSEEGGNGYTF
TGTGCCAGCAGTGAGGAGGGGGGGAATGGCTACACCTTC
>TRBV5-1|TRBD2|TRBJ2-7|-
CASSLPEGGYYEQYF
TGCGCCAGCAGCCTACCCGAGGGAGGGTACTACGAGCAGTACTTC
>TRBV5-5|TRBD1|TRBJ1-2|-
CASSSETGWGNYGYTF
TGTGCCAGCAGCTCAGAGACAGGGTGGGGTAACTATGGCTACACCTTC
>TRBV2|-|TRBJ1-4|-
CASSVGAIYNEKLFF
TGTGCCAGCAGTGTCGGGGCCATCTATAATGAAAAACTGTTTTTT
>TRBV6-6|-|TRBJ1-4|-
CASSLPGVDEKLFF
TGTGCCAGCAGTTTACCAGGGGTAGACGAAAAACTGTTTTTT
>TRBV5-4|-|TRBJ2-7|-
CASSSGPYEQYF
TGTGCCAGCAGCTCGGGCCCCTACGAGCAGTACTTC
>TRBV15|TRBD1|TRBJ2-7|-
CATSSSRGQGHEQYF
TGTGCCACCAGCAGTTCAAGAGGACAGGGCCACGAGCAGTACTTC
>TRBV5-1|TRBD2|TRBJ2-3|-
CASSFSGGGVRDTQYF
TGCGCCAGCAGCTTCTCGGGCGGGGGGGTCCGAGATACGCAGTATTTT
>TRBV5-4|-|TRBJ2-2|-
CASRAQGNTGELFF
TGTGCCAGCAGGGCCCAGGGGAACACCGGGGAGCTGTTTTTT